The clone carrying this T cell receptor beta chain was counted many times. Its antigen is currently unknown. This sample was included in a study of T cells in Graves' hyperthyroidism and ophthalmopathy. Background on the study: Peripheral blood sampling occurred at initial diagnosis, before any treatment. Overall study findings and caveats: Ophthalmopathy and stable hyperthyroidism were separated by a 13 V-J model.

Patients with uncontrolled infections, other autoimmune diseases, pregnancy or lactation were excluded. Trimming shortened V by 8 bases and J by 2 bases, and 9 bases separated the two germline ends. The CDR3 extends over 11 amino acids. The germline V gene has CDR1 SQVTM and CDR2 ANQGSEA. Template material for amplifying TCR beta CDR3 regions consisted of RNA transcripts. Using the HTBI primer set, a first-round RT-PCR was run on the TCR CDR3. TCRdb reprocessed the multiplex PCR reads via MiXCR and lists one record per CDR3 protein. Here the sample spans 300,000 to 400,000 distinct CDR3 sequences, roughly a fifth being singletons.

The TCR comes from a woman in her forties or fifties with Graves' hyperthyroidism. The chain couples TRBV29-1 to TRBJ1-2; a possible D gene is TRBD1 (6 bases). Sequencing was performed on blood. In nucleotides, the CDR3 is TGCAGCTTCGGGACAAACTATGGCTACACCTTC. Residues: CSFGTNYGYTF.